Each of the 28 T cell receptor beta chains below was sequenced from the same sample in a study of response to subunit inactivated influenza vaccine. Each CDR3 protein gets one entry after TCRdb re-called the RT-PCR reads with MiXCR. Seen here are roughly 650,000 distinct CDR3 sequences, 15% to 18% observed once, and the top ten hold more than 9%. The sequencing used PBMCs from blood, collected less than 13 days after vaccination. The receptors originated from a man aged 45 to 65 who received an inactivated influenza vaccine.

This clonotype was seen only a few times. The rearrangement joins TRBV3-1 to TRBJ2-3, with 8 bases matching TRBD1. The germline V gene has CDR1 LGHDT and CDR2 YNNKEL (reference sequence). The CDR3 consists of 16 residues. Trimming took 4 bases from V and 2 from J; bases not matched to a gene: 8. The CDR3 here is CASSPADRGITDTQYF. The CDR3 DNA reads TGTGCCAGCAGCCCAGCCGACAGGGGAATCACAGATACGCAGTATTTT.

This clonotype was observed many times. The chain couples TRBV5-1 to TRBJ2-7, with 8 positions matching TRBD2. V lost 4 bases and J lost 2; bases outside the gene matches: 11. Germline values: CDR1 SGHRS, CDR2 YFSETQ. The CDR3 contains 16 residues. The CDR3 spells CASSPQARAGAYEQYF. CDR3 nucleotide sequence: TGCGCCAGCAGCCCCCAAGCACGAGCGGGGGCCTACGAGCAGTACTTC. Full variable domain (remainder filled in from reference TRBV5-1 and TRBJ2-7): KAGVTQTPRYLIKTRGQQVTLSCSPISGHRSVSWYQQTPGQGLQFLFEYFSETQRNKGNFPGRFSGRQFSNSRSEMNVSTLELGDSALYLCASSPQARAGAYEQYFGPGTRLTVT.

In its sample, this clonotype was seen a few times. This sequence joins TRBV9 and TRBJ1-3; TRBD1 is a possible D gene (6 bases). V lost 4 bases and J lost 4, with 15 bases in between. The CDR3 loop spans 15 amino acids. Germline CDR1 SGDLS, CDR2 YYNGEE. CDR3 sequence: CASSPGGAAGNTIYF. CDR3 DNA sequence: TGTGCCAGCAGCCCGGGGGGGGCTGCGGGAAACACCATATATTTT.

This clonotype was seen only a few times. This sequence joins TRBV10-1 and TRBJ2-2; the D is unclear. Looked up from germline, CDR1 is WNHNN and CDR2 is SYGVQD (reference sequence). V dropped 7 bases and J dropped 0 bases, with 9 bases sitting between them. The CDR3 runs 14 residues. The CDR3 sequence: CASTPGPNTGELFF. In nucleotides, the CDR3 is TGCGCCAGCACACCGGGTCCGAACACCGGGGAGCTGTTTTTT.

This clonotype was seen repeatedly, ten times or more. The J gene is TRBJ1-6, the V gene TRBV28, with 9 nucleotides matching TRBD1. In germline, CDR1 is MDHEN, CDR2 SYDVKM. CDR3 size: 13 residues. V trimming: 8 bases; J trimming: 10 bases; junction bases outside the gene matches: 6. CDR3 sequence: CASGWDRASPLHF. In DNA, the CDR3 is TGTGCCAGCGGTTGGGACAGGGCCTCACCCCTCCACTTT.

This clonotype was counted a few times. This chain uses TRBV3-1 with TRBJ2-1, with 14 bases lining up with TRBD2. Trimming removed 0 bases from V and 8 bases from J; junction bases left unmatched: 6. This CDR3 spans 17 amino acids. CDR1 and CDR2 from the germline V gene are LGHDT and YNNKEL (reference sequence). The DNA of the CDR3 is TGTGCCAGCAGCCAAGAGAGACTAGCGGGAGGGCATCATGAGCAGTTCTTC. Residues: CASSQERLAGGHHEQFF.

The gene calls are TRBV27 and TRBJ2-7; D may be TRBD1 (5 bases). The germline gives CDR1 MNHEY, CDR2 SMNVEV (reference sequence). Trimming removed 6 bases at V and 1 base at J, with 16 bases between. This CDR3 is built from 15 residues. CDR3: CASRQGRDTSYEQYF. The CDR3 nucleotides read TGTGCCAGCAGGCAGGGAAGGGATACGTCCTACGAGCAGTACTTC.

The rearrangement uses TRBV6-1 and TRBJ2-1, with D hard to call. V lost 1 base to trimming and J lost 0 bases, with 7 bases between them. The CDR3 is 15 amino acids. Germline V gene sequence: CDR1 MNHNS, CDR2 SASEGT. DNA for the CDR3: TGTGCCAGCAGTGAAGGGAGCGCCTCCTACAATGAGCAGTTCTTC. Protein: CASSEGSASYNEQFF.

The chain is built from TRBV30 and TRBJ2-3, with 7 bases lining up with TRBD2. The V and J ends lost 0 bases and 4 bases, in that order; junction bases with no gene match: 4. Germline CDR1 and CDR2: GTSNPN and SVGIG (reference sequence). This CDR3 has 14 residues. CDR3 in DNA: TGTGCCTGGAGTGTAGTTGCGGGAGCAGATACGCAGTATTTT. Amino acids: CAWSVVAGADTQYF.

This clonotype was observed a few times. V and J are TRBV7-6 and TRBJ2-7; perhaps TRBD2 as D (5 bases). V lost 3 bases to trimming and J lost 2 bases, with 8 bases between them. In germline, CDR1 is SGHVS, CDR2 FNYEAQ. The CDR3 loop spans 13 amino acids. CDR3: CASSFSVAYEQYF. For the CDR3, the DNA is TGTGCCAGCAGCTTTAGCGTGGCCTACGAGCAGTACTTC. Based on the CDR3 plus reference TRBV7-6 and TRBJ2-7, the full variable domain is GAGVSQSPRYKVTKRGQDVALRCDPISGHVSLYWYRQALGQGPEFLTYFNYEAQQDKSGLPNDRFSAERPEGSISTLTIQRTEQRDSAMYRCASSFSVAYEQYFGPGTRLTVT.

The CDR3 DNA sequence: TGCAGCGTTGGGGGACTAGCGGGATTAGATACGCAGTATTTT. Encoded protein: CSVGGLAGLDTQYF. The chain has TRBV29-1 and TRBJ2-3, with TRBD2 matching 13 bases. The J segment lost 5 bases and the V segment lost 4 bases, leaving 3 bases of the junction unmatched. The CDR3 totals 14 residues. Per the germline V gene, CDR1 is SQVTM and CDR2 is ANQGSEA.

A few counts support this clonotype. The rearrangement uses TRBV29-1 and TRBJ2-3; the D gene is possibly TRBD2 (6 bases). Germline CDR1 is SQVTM and CDR2 is ANQGSEA. The germline V and J ends were trimmed by 8 bases and 0 bases, with 15 bases remaining between them. The CDR3 contains 14 residues. This CDR3 is CSTGGPGSTDTQYF. Written as DNA, the CDR3 is TGCAGCACCGGGGGACCGGGAAGCACAGATACGCAGTATTTT.

The rearrangement links TRBV15 to TRBJ2-2; tentative D call: TRBD2 (6 bases). The V end lost 5 bases, the J end lost 5 bases, and 18 bases lay between the germline ends. Germline CDR1 and CDR2: LNHNV and YYDKDF (reference sequence). The CDR3 covers 16 residues. CDR3 loop: CATSSVLKEGTGELFF. For the CDR3, the DNA is TGTGCCACCAGCTCGGTCCTCAAGGAGGGGACCGGGGAGCTGTTTTTT.

The chain joins TRBV29-1 to TRBJ2-3, with 7 bases fitting TRBD1. CDR3 size: 15 residues. Unmatched junction bases numbered 8, after V lost 3 bases and J lost 2 bases. CDR1 is SQVTM, CDR2 ANQGSEA, per germline. CDR3 loop: CSVDGKGQPTDTQYF. CDR3 bases: TGCAGCGTTGACGGGAAGGGACAGCCCACAGATACGCAGTATTTT.

This clonotype was observed a handful of times. J is TRBJ2-3 and V is TRBV5-1; perhaps TRBD1 as D (5 bases). The CDR3 is 14 residues long. Germline V gives CDR1 SGHRS, CDR2 YFSETQ. V gave up 0 bases and J gave up 3 bases, with 8 bases separating them. The CDR3 loop is CASSLGQMTDTQYF. CDR3 nucleotides: TGCGCCAGCAGCTTGGGACAGATGACAGATACGCAGTATTTT.

The chain is built from TRBV7-9 and TRBJ2-7; D not certain. The CDR3 totals 15 residues. The germline gives CDR1 SEHNR, CDR2 FQNEAQ (reference sequence). V dropped 2 bases and J dropped 2 bases, with 13 bases sitting between them. CDR3 amino acids: CASSLSVWSTYEQYF. CDR3 sequence (DNA): TGTGCCAGCAGCTTAAGTGTCTGGAGCACCTACGAGCAGTACTTC.

This clonotype was seen a few times. The J gene is TRBJ2-5, the V gene TRBV2; weak D call: TRBD1 (6 bases). The ends were cut back, 4 bases at V and 4 bases at J, with 10 bases in the middle. The CDR3 consists of 13 residues. Per the germline V gene, CDR1 is SNHLY and CDR2 is FYNNEI. Here the CDR3 DNA reads TGTGCCAGCAGTGCGGGCAGGGGAGAGACCCAGTACTTC. Residues: CASSAGRGETQYF.

This clonotype showed up just a few times. This chain's CDR3 is CASRNGGYNEQFF. In DNA form, the CDR3 reads TGTGCCAGCAGGAACGGGGGCTACAATGAGCAGTTCTTC. The chain links TRBV6-2 or TRBV6-3 to TRBJ2-1; D is possibly TRBD2 (6 bases). With 6 bases removed from V and 3 bases from J, the gap between germline ends came to 9 bases. CDR1 is MNHEY and CDR2 is SVGEGT in the germline V gene. The CDR3 contains 13 residues.

This clonotype was seen only a few times. This chain joins TRBV7-2 and TRBJ1-2; possible D gene TRBD1, 5 bases. This CDR3 contains 14 residues. Trimming removed 3 bases from V and 7 bases from J, with 15 bases in between. Germline V gene lookup returns CDR1 SGHTA and CDR2 FQGNSA. CDR3 coding DNA: TGTGCCAGCAGCTTGGTCGAGGGGCTAAGTGGCTACACCTTC. Amino acid sequence: CASSLVEGLSGYTF.

V usage is TRBV29-1 and J usage is TRBJ1-2; TRBD1 might be the D (5 bases). The CDR3 length is 12 residues. Per germline, CDR1 SQVTM and CDR2 ANQGSEA. Trimming left V 4 bases short and J 4 bases short, with 10 bases between. This CDR3 reads CSVAQGAYGYTF. The CDR3 nucleotides read TGCAGCGTTGCGCAGGGAGCCTATGGCTACACCTTC. Using reference TRBV29-1 and TRBJ1-2 for the parts outside the CDR3, the full variable domain is SAVISQKPSRDICQRGTSLTIQCQVDSQVTMMFWYRQQPGQSLTLIATANQGSEATYESGFVIDKFPISRPNLTFSTLTVSNMSPEDSSIYLCSVAQGAYGYTFGSGTRLTVV.

This clonotype was picked up many times. J is TRBJ2-3 and V is TRBV10-2; D gene unclear. CDR3 length: 8 amino acids. Germline lookup yields CDR1 WSHSY and CDR2 SAAADI. In DNA, the CDR3 is TGCGCAGCCGGCACGCAGTATTTT. Protein product: CAAGTQYF.

CDR3: CAISRTVDTGELFF. In nucleotides, the CDR3 is TGTGCCATCAGCAGGACAGTTGACACCGGGGAGCTGTTTTTT. The rearrangement joins TRBV10-3 to TRBJ2-2; possible D gene TRBD1, 6 bases. The CDR3 is 14 residues long. V was clipped by 6 bases and J by 3 bases, with 11 bases between them. Germline assignment: CDR1 ENHRY and CDR2 SYGVKD.

The chain combines TRBV7-2 with TRBJ2-1; 7 bases are a match to TRBD2. V shed 1 base, J shed 6 bases, and the junction held 3 bases outside the gene matches. The germline CDR1 and CDR2 sequences are SGHTA and FQGNSA. The CDR3 is 14 residues long. CDR3 in amino acids: CASSLDPGGNEQFF. The CDR3 DNA reads TGTGCCAGCAGCTTAGATCCGGGAGGCAATGAGCAGTTCTTC.

The gene calls are TRBV6-5 and TRBJ2-2, with TRBD1 matching over 8 bases. J lost 5 bases, V lost 5 bases, and 10 bases had no gene match. CDR3 length equals 16 residues. Germline CDR1 reads MNHEY; CDR2 reads SVGAGI. The CDR3 coding sequence is TGTGCCAGCAGTACTCCCGGGACAGGCCTAACCGGGGAGCTGTTTTTT. Translating it yields CASSTPGTGLTGELFF.

The V and J genes are TRBV7-9 and TRBJ2-7; D uncertain. V lost 2 bases to trimming and J lost 5 bases, with 7 bases between them. This CDR3 comprises 12 residues. Germline V gene lookup returns CDR1 SEHNR and CDR2 FQNEAQ (reference sequence). The chain's CDR3 is CASSLITNEQYF. DNA for the CDR3: TGTGCCAGCAGCTTAATAACAAACGAGCAGTACTTC.

The chain carries TRBV20-1 and TRBJ1-5; 7 bases are shared with TRBD1. Losses at the gene ends were 3 bases for V and 5 bases for J; bases not matched to a gene: 7. The CDR3 runs to 14 residues. Germline-derived CDR1 and CDR2 are DFQATT and SNEGSKA (reference sequence). CDR3 loop: CSARARTGYQPQHF. The CDR3 DNA reads TGCAGTGCTAGGGCCCGGACAGGCTATCAGCCCCAGCATTTT.

The CDR3 DNA reads TGCAGTGCTAGGGGGAGGGACAGCCTCTCCTACGAGCAGTACTTC. It translates to CSARGRDSLSYEQYF. The chain is built from TRBV20-1 and TRBJ2-7; perhaps D is TRBD1 or TRBD2 (7 bases each). Trimming took off 3 bases at V and 0 bases at J, with 15 bases between the two ends. Germline assignment: CDR1 DFQATT and CDR2 SNEGSKA (reference sequence). The CDR3 consists of 15 residues.

This clonotype was detected ten times or more. The gene calls are TRBV7-2 and TRBJ2-2, with D unresolved. V lost 0 bases to trimming and J lost 5 bases, with 7 bases between them. Per the germline V gene, CDR1 is SGHTA and CDR2 is FQGNSA. The CDR3 totals 14 residues. CDR3 region: CASSLAQRTGELFF. CDR3 nucleotides: TGTGCCAGCAGCTTAGCGCAGAGAACCGGGGAGCTGTTTTTT.